One sample yielded the 32 T cell receptor beta chains listed below, sequenced in a study of metastatic and nonmetastatic thyroid tumors. Every patient was untreated before thyroid surgery. TCRdb re-called the PCR reads with MiXCR. In the table there are about 8,400 clones, about 40% of which are singletons. Sequenced sample: tumor tissue. These receptors all come from a male donor with papillary thyroid cancer or a benign thyroid nodule (not recorded which). Some clones in this sample may be carry-over from other donors' samples.

The V and J genes are TRBV5-1 and TRBJ1-2; the match to TRBD1 covers 9 bases. The J segment lost 7 bases and the V segment lost 2 bases, leaving 6 bases of the junction unmatched. Germline-derived CDR1 and CDR2 are SGHRS and YFSETQ. The CDR3 runs to 14 residues. The CDR3 sequence is CASSLFGTGTGYTF. Here the CDR3 DNA reads TGCGCCAGCAGCTTATTTGGGACAGGGACTGGCTACACCTTC.

The chain couples TRBV5-1 to TRBJ2-7; the D gene is possibly TRBD1 (6 bases). With 5 bases removed from V and 1 base from J, the gap between germline ends came to 13 bases. The CDR3 has 14 amino acids. From germline, CDR1 is SGHRS and CDR2 YFSETQ. The CDR3 DNA reads as TGCGCCAGCAGTTTTTCAGGGGTGTCCTACGAGCAGTACTTC. Amino acids: CASSFSGVSYEQYF.

This clone was detected a few times. This chain links TRBV28 with TRBJ2-7, with 10 bases lining up with TRBD2. The V gene's germline CDR1 is MDHEN and CDR2 SYDVKM. V gave up 2 bases and J gave up 3 bases; unmatched junction bases: 7. The length of the CDR3 is 16 residues. The CDR3 sequence is CASSLPASGRGYEQYF. The CDR3 coding sequence is TGTGCCAGCAGTTTACCGGCTAGCGGGAGAGGCTACGAGCAGTACTTC.

This clone turned up a few times. The J gene is TRBJ2-7, the V gene TRBV19; D call uncertain. Deletions cut 4 bases from V and 0 bases from J, with 7 bases between. CDR3 length equals 13 residues. The V gene's germline CDR1 is LNHDA and CDR2 SQIVND (reference sequence). The CDR3 DNA sequence: TGTGCCAGTAGTACTAAAAGCTCCTACGAGCAGTACTTC. Translation gives CASSTKSSYEQYF.

The chain recombines TRBV6-1 with TRBJ2-2; TRBD2 matches 7 bases. The CDR3 runs to 16 residues. Per the germline V gene, CDR1 is MNHNS and CDR2 is SASEGT. V trimming: 2 bases; J trimming: 3 bases; junction bases outside the gene matches: 6. The CDR3, as DNA: TGTGCCAGCAGTGAAAGGGCTAGCGGAGACACCGGGGAGCTGTTTTTT. This gives the protein CASSERASGDTGELFF.

DNA for the CDR3: TGCAGTGCTAGAGATCCCCTAGCGGGAGACCTTCTGGAGCAGTACTTC. Residues: CSARDPLAGDLLEQYF. This chain links TRBV20-1 with TRBJ2-7, with 10 bases matching TRBD2. CDR1 DFQATT and CDR2 SNEGSKA come from the germline V gene (reference sequence). The V and J ends lost 0 bases and 7 bases, in that order; junction bases with no gene match: 12. The CDR3 is made up of 16 amino acids.

This clone counts as medium-sized. The chain combines TRBV6-1 with TRBJ1-6, with no clear D. Trimming shortened V by 3 bases and J by 9 bases, and 9 bases separated the two germline ends. The CDR3 spans 13 residues. Germline assignment: CDR1 MNHNS and CDR2 SASEGT. The CDR3 DNA is TGTGCCAGCAGTGACAGAAACTTTTCACCCCTCCACTTT. It specifies CASSDRNFSPLHF.

This clone has a handful of counts. This chain uses TRBV12-3 or TRBV12-4 with TRBJ1-2; D remains unclear. The CDR3 covers 14 residues. The germline V and J ends were trimmed by 5 bases and 1 base, with 11 bases remaining between them. CDR3 protein: CASSIDRDNYGYTF. The CDR3 bases are TGTGCCAGCAGTATCGATCGGGATAACTATGGCTACACCTTC.

Sample share makes this clone medium-sized. At one end, the junction sequence differs from germline, possibly due to a read error. Within the sample, other DNA sequences also encode this same CDR3. The chain has TRBV2 and TRBJ1-1; D may be TRBD1 (6 bases). CDR1 SNHLY and CDR2 FYNNEI come from the germline V gene. The CDR3 sequence is 15 residues long. CDR3 sequence reads: CASSEAQGLNTEAFF. The CDR3 coding sequence is TGTGCCAGCAGTGAAGCGCAGGGGTTGAACACCGAAGCTTTCTTT.

This CDR3 reads CASRSGGGYTEAFF. The CDR3 DNA reads as TGTGCCAGCAGGTCAGGGGGAGGTTACACTGAAGCTTTCTTT. The chain carries TRBV11-2 and TRBJ1-1, with 7 bases fitting TRBD1. The CDR3 contains 14 residues. CDR1 SGHAT and CDR2 FQNNGV come from the germline V gene. V dropped 6 bases and J dropped 3; count of bases not matched to a gene: 7.

Comments on this clone: An end of the junction differs from the germline gene, which may be a read error. The chain links TRBV11-1 to TRBJ2-3, with D maybe TRBD2 (6 bases). Germline lookup yields CDR1 SGHAT and CDR2 FQDESV (reference sequence). There are 16 residues in the CDR3. CDR3 in DNA: TGTGCCAGCAGCTCCCTGGCTAGCGTGAGCACAGATACTCAGTATTTT. Translation gives CASSSLASVSTDTQYF.

By its share, this clone is medium-sized. This sequence joins TRBV7-3 and TRBJ1-1; weak D call: TRBD1 (6 bases). V dropped 5 bases and J dropped 4 bases, with 11 bases sitting between them. The CDR3 extends over 13 amino acids. Per germline, CDR1 SGHTA and CDR2 FQGTGA. The CDR3 nucleotides are TGTGCCAGCAGCCTCGACAGGTCCACTGAAGCTTTCTTT. Amino acids: CASSLDRSTEAFF.

This chain connects TRBV4-3 to TRBJ2-2; unclear D gene. The CDR3 is made up of 15 amino acids. The germline CDR1 and CDR2 sequences are LGHNA and YSLEER. The V end lost 6 bases, the J end lost 3 bases, and 14 bases lay between the germline ends. The CDR3 loop is CASSLSGPDTGELFF. The CDR3 region has the DNA TGCGCCAGCAGTTTGTCCGGGCCGGACACCGGGGAGCTGTTTTTT.

The chain combines TRBV4-3 with TRBJ2-1; 7 nucleotides align to TRBD2. Germline CDR1 is LGHNA and CDR2 is YSLEER. With 1 base clipped from V and 6 bases from J, the junction kept 0 bases outside the gene matches. CDR3 length: 13 amino acids. The CDR3 DNA follows: TGCGCCAGCAGCCAAGGGGGGGGCAATGAGCAGTTCTTC. Translation gives CASSQGGGNEQFF.

The rearrangement joins TRBV24-1 to TRBJ1-5, with no clear D. This CDR3 comprises 15 residues. V was clipped by 4 bases and J by 4 bases, with 13 bases between them. CDR1 is KGHDR, CDR2 SFDVKD, per germline. In DNA, the CDR3 is TGTGCCACCAGTGACAGCACAAAATCGAATCAGCCCCAGCATTTT. Translated, it gives CATSDSTKSNQPQHF.

This chain joins TRBV5-1 and TRBJ1-3; D uncertain. The CDR3 is made up of 12 amino acids. V lost 7 bases and J lost 4, with 9 bases in between. CDR1 and CDR2 (germline): SGHRS, YFSETQ. The CDR3 spells CASPGTGNTIYF. The CDR3 bases are TGCGCCAGCCCAGGTACCGGAAACACCATATATTTT.

For this clone: The same CDR3 also results from other DNA sequences found in this sample. The chain couples TRBV4-1 to TRBJ2-3; 8 bases align to TRBD2. Trimming at V came to 0 bases and at J to 8 bases, leaving 10 bases not matched to a gene. The germline V gene has CDR1 MGHRA and CDR2 YSYEKL. CDR3 size: 16 residues. The CDR3 here is CASSQDSAGGLGTQYF. CDR3 DNA: TGCGCCAGCAGCCAAGATAGCGCGGGAGGCCTGGGTACGCAGTATTTT.

V usage is TRBV4-1 and J usage is TRBJ2-1; no clear D. V lost 0 bases, J lost 5 bases, and 17 bases lay in between. This CDR3 region has 17 residues. CDR1 is MGHRA and CDR2 is YSYEKL in the germline V gene. CDR3 region: CASSQELGRWLDNEQFF. CDR3 DNA: TGCGCCAGCAGCCAAGAATTAGGCCGGTGGTTGGACAATGAGCAGTTCTTC.

Of note for this clone: A junction end diverges from the germline sequence, so it may reflect a read error. DNA for the CDR3: TGTGCCAGCAGCGGCCGGGACGGGTTC. This translates into CASSGRDGF. The chain employs TRBV7-2 and TRBJ2-4; D is possibly TRBD1 or TRBD2 (5 bases each). CDR1 is SGHTA and CDR2 is FQGNSA in the germline V gene. There are 9 residues in the CDR3.

The genes are TRBV7-2 and TRBJ2-7, with D unclear. The V end was cut by 5 bases, the J end by 7 bases, with 15 bases between. The CDR3 covers 13 residues. Germline V gives CDR1 SGHTA, CDR2 FQGNSA. The CDR3 sequence is CASSPFGVWEQYF. The CDR3, as DNA: TGTGCCAGCAGCCCCTTCGGAGTATGGGAGCAGTACTTC.

This clone was counted only a few times. The rearrangement joins TRBV5-4 to TRBJ1-1; 7 nucleotides match TRBD1. Germline V gene sequence: CDR1 SGHNT, CDR2 YYREEE (reference sequence). V lost 4 bases to trimming and J lost 10 bases; unmatched junction nucleotides: 16. This CDR3 has 15 residues. CDR3 region: CASSTSLTGRNGAFF. The CDR3, as DNA: TGTGCCAGCAGCACATCCTTGACAGGGAGGAACGGAGCTTTCTTT.

The chain joins TRBV6-1 to TRBJ1-2; D call uncertain. Germline-derived CDR1 and CDR2 are MNHNS and SASEGT. The CDR3 sequence is 14 residues long. Trimming removed 6 bases at V and 4 bases at J, with 15 bases between. The CDR3 here is CASSSVDGSYGYTF. In DNA, the CDR3 is TGTGCCAGCAGCTCCGTTGACGGTAGCTATGGCTACACCTTC.

In its sample, this clone ranks as medium-sized. J is TRBJ2-1 and V is TRBV5-6, with 10 positions matching TRBD2. The CDR3 loop spans 15 amino acids. In germline, CDR1 is SGHDT, CDR2 YYEEEE. J lost 7 bases, V lost 2 bases, and 6 bases had no gene match. The CDR3 here is CASSLSGRAGNEQFF. The CDR3 coding sequence is TGTGCCAGCAGCTTAAGCGGGAGGGCTGGGAATGAGCAGTTCTTC.

In its sample, this clone ranks as medium-sized (0.01 to 0.1%). CDR3 nucleotide sequence: TGTGCCAGCAGCGTAGCTGCGGGTGTACTTACCGGGGAGCTGTTTTTT. The encoded protein is CASSVAAGVLTGELFF. The chain links TRBV9 to TRBJ2-2; TRBD2 is a possible D gene (5 bases). The ends were cut back, 0 bases at V and 5 bases at J, with 14 bases in the middle. Germline V lookup: CDR1 SGDLS, CDR2 YYNGEE. The CDR3 is 16 amino acids.

By its share, this clone is medium-sized (0.01 to 0.1%). Other DNA sequences within the sample encode an identical CDR3. The V call is TRBV9, the J call TRBJ1-2; D gene uncertain. Germline-derived CDR1 and CDR2 are SGDLS and YYNGEE. The CDR3 runs to 15 residues. V lost 4 bases and J lost 4, with 17 bases in between. The CDR3 nucleotides are TGTGCCAGCAGCCCCGGGAAACCTGAGCTCTATGGCTACACCTTC. It encodes CASSPGKPELYGYTF.

The chain's CDR3 is CASSLDGGRGYTF. In DNA, the CDR3 is TGTGCCAGCAGCTTGGATGGGGGCAGGGGCTACACCTTC. The chain employs TRBV5-4 and TRBJ1-2; TRBD1 might be the D (6 bases). Trimming shortened V by 0 bases and J by 8 bases, and 11 bases separated the two germline ends. This CDR3 is built from 13 residues. Germline CDR1 SGHNT, CDR2 YYREEE (reference sequence).

For the CDR3, the DNA is TGTGCCAGCACCTTGCCCACACTACAGGGTAATGGCTACACCTTC. Protein sequence: CASTLPTLQGNGYTF. This chain joins TRBV28 and TRBJ1-2, with TRBD1 as a possible D gene (6 bases). In germline, CDR1 is MDHEN, CDR2 SYDVKM. Trimming took off 7 bases at V and 6 bases at J, with 21 bases between the two ends. This CDR3 is built from 15 residues.

This clone was detected only a few times. The chain carries TRBV6-5 and TRBJ1-2, with D possibly matching TRBD1 (6 bases). The CDR3 length is 14 residues. Germline values: CDR1 MNHEY, CDR2 SVGAGI. V lost 2 bases and J lost 6, with 13 bases in between. CDR3 DNA: TGTGCCAGCAGTTACGGGCAGGGGATAGATGGCTACACCTTC. Its protein product is CASSYGQGIDGYTF.

The V call is TRBV20-1, the J call TRBJ2-7; TRBD2 aligns across 10 bases. Germline values: CDR1 DFQATT, CDR2 SNEGSKA (reference sequence). Trimming took 0 bases from V and 4 from J; bases not matched to a gene: 9. CDR3 length: 16 residues. CDR3 in amino acids: CSARDLKREGRYEQYF. CDR3 bases: TGCAGTGCTAGAGATCTTAAGCGGGAGGGCCGGTACGAGCAGTACTTC.

The chain is built from TRBV20-1 and TRBJ2-1, with unresolved D. Per germline, CDR1 DFQATT and CDR2 SNEGSKA (reference sequence). The CDR3 consists of 13 residues. V was pared by 0 bases and J by 2 bases, with 5 bases between. CDR3 sequence: CSARDLPYNEQFF. CDR3 nucleotides: TGCAGTGCTAGAGATCTCCCCTACAATGAGCAGTTCTTC.

The V and J genes are TRBV28 and TRBJ1-2, with 7 bases that match TRBD1. The CDR3 length is 13 residues. CDR1 and CDR2 (germline): MDHEN, SYDVKM. Losses at the gene ends were 7 bases for V and 3 bases for J; bases not matched to a gene: 5. CDR3 DNA sequence: TGTGCCAGCACCCAGGGGGAGGACTATGGCTACACCTTC. Translated, it gives CASTQGEDYGYTF.

This clone appeared a few times. The chain has TRBV28 and TRBJ2-7; 11 bases fit TRBD1. The CDR3 contains 15 residues. J was trimmed by 3 bases and V by 4 bases; bases with no gene match: 5. Looked up from germline, CDR1 is MDHEN and CDR2 is SYDVKM. CDR3 loop: CASSSRDRGIYEQYF. Written as DNA, the CDR3 is TGTGCCAGCAGTTCCCGGGACAGGGGGATCTACGAGCAGTACTTC. Variable domain in full (rest from reference TRBV28 and TRBJ2-7): DVKVTQSSRYLVKRTGEKVFLECVQDMDHENMFWYRQDPGLGLRLIYFSYDVKMKEKGDIPEGYSVSREKKERFSLILESASTNQTSMYLCASSSRDRGIYEQYFGPGTRLTVT.